The 21 T cell receptor beta chains presented below share a single source sample, sequenced in a study of blood T cells in healthy people across ages. Through a sample-barcoded 5' primer and a J-beta primer mix, a second PCR was run for roughly 6 to 11 cycles. TCRdb passed the 5' RACE reads through MiXCR, listing each CDR3 protein once. Of 1.5 million to 2 million distinct CDR3 sequences listed, about 50% are singletons. The material sequenced was blood. The receptor set was obtained from a woman in her thirties or forties in good health.

This clonotype was counted between two and nine times. The chain links TRBV25-1 to TRBJ1-1; possible D gene TRBD1, 5 bases. V was shortened by 8 bases and J by 4 bases, with 17 bases between the two germline ends. The CDR3 loop spans 14 amino acids. Germline lookup yields CDR1 MGHDK and CDR2 SYGVNS. This CDR3 is CASRITGGTTEAFF. In DNA form, the CDR3 reads TGTGCCAGCCGCATTACCGGCGGGACCACTGAAGCTTTCTTT. The full variable domain, completed using reference TRBV25-1 and TRBJ1-1, is EADIYQTPRYLVIGTGKKITLECSQTMGHDKMYWYQQDPGMELHLIHYSYGVNSTEKGDLSSESTVSRIRTEHFPLTLESARPSHTSQYLCASRITGGTTEAFFGQGTRLTVV.

This chain links TRBV20-1 with TRBJ2-7, with a weak D call TRBD2 (6 bases). CDR3 length: 15 residues. Germline values: CDR1 DFQATT, CDR2 SNEGSKA (reference sequence). V was pared by 3 bases and J by 0 bases, with 15 bases between. The CDR3 spells CSARGRTSLSYEQYF. Written as DNA, the CDR3 is TGCAGTGCTAGGGGGAGGACAAGTCTCTCCTACGAGCAGTACTTC.

This clonotype was counted a few times. This chain joins TRBV7-8 and TRBJ2-1; 7 bases fit TRBD2. The junction had 10 bases not matched to a gene; V was cut back by 0 bases and J by 8 bases. This CDR3 spans 16 amino acids. Germline values: CDR1 SGHVS, CDR2 FQNEAQ. The chain's CDR3 is CASSLAWGDYGDEQFF. The CDR3 region has the DNA TGTGCCAGCAGCTTAGCCTGGGGGGACTACGGCGATGAGCAGTTCTTC.

This clonotype has more than one count but fewer than ten. The rearrangement links TRBV5-1 to TRBJ2-1; 9 nucleotides line up with TRBD1. The CDR3 covers 15 residues. CDR1 and CDR2 from the germline V gene are SGHRS and YFSETQ. V shed 8 bases, J shed 4 bases, and the junction held 10 bases outside the gene matches. The CDR3 DNA is TGCGCCAGTGGAATCGTGGGACAGGGATACAATGAGCAGTTCTTC. Protein product: CASGIVGQGYNEQFF.

The rearrangement uses TRBV12-3 or TRBV12-4 and TRBJ1-6; D perhaps matches TRBD1 (5 bases). V lost 5 bases, J lost 6 bases, and 20 bases lay in between. CDR3 length equals 17 residues. CDR3 nucleotides: TGTGCCAGCAGTAGACGACAGTCTCAGGAGCCTAATTCACCCCTCCACTTT. It specifies CASSRRQSQEPNSPLHF.

The chain carries TRBV27 and TRBJ1-5, with D tentatively TRBD1 (5 bases). Trimming cost V 6 bases and J 1 base, with 13 bases left between them. CDR3 length: 15 amino acids. Per the germline V gene, CDR1 is MNHEY and CDR2 is SMNVEV (reference sequence). The CDR3 reads CASSPMGVSNQPQHF. The CDR3 bases are TGTGCCAGCAGCCCCATGGGGGTAAGCAATCAGCCCCAGCATTTT.

The gene calls are TRBV27 and TRBJ1-2; possibly TRBD1 for D (6 bases). Germline V gives CDR1 MNHEY, CDR2 SMNVEV (reference sequence). This CDR3 has 14 amino acids. Trimming took 5 bases from V and 6 from J, leaving 16 bases between them. The CDR3 nucleotides read TGTGCCAGCAGTCCCAATTACAGGGTAGATGGCTACACCTTC. It codes for CASSPNYRVDGYTF.

This chain links TRBV6-5 with TRBJ2-5, with 7 bases that match TRBD2. Per the germline V gene, CDR1 is MNHEY and CDR2 is SVGAGI. The CDR3 totals 15 residues. The V and J ends lost 2 bases and 1 base, in that order; junction bases with no gene match: 4. CDR3 in amino acids: CASSYTAGVQETQYF. The CDR3 DNA sequence: TGTGCCAGCAGTTACACGGCGGGGGTCCAAGAGACCCAGTACTTC.

In this sample, this clonotype turned up once. The chain uses TRBV3-1 and TRBJ2-7, with D perhaps matching TRBD1 (6 bases). V gave up 8 bases and J gave up 2 bases, with 13 bases separating them. The germline gives CDR1 LGHDT, CDR2 YNNKEL (reference sequence). The CDR3 has 13 amino acids. Written as DNA, the CDR3 is TGTGCCAGCGGCCGCCGACAGGCCTACGAGCAGTACTTC. As protein: CASGRRQAYEQYF.

In this sample, this clonotype turned up once. The chain combines TRBV6-8 with TRBJ2-7, with TRBD2 matching 10 bases. Germline-derived CDR1 and CDR2 are MNHGY and SAAAGT. V lost 6 bases and J lost 5; bases outside the gene matches: 13. The CDR3 is 16 residues long. CDR3 in DNA: TGTGCCAGCAGAAAAAATGGTAGCGGGGGGACCCACGAGCAGTACTTC. This codes for CASRKNGSGGTHEQYF.

This clonotype came up a few times. The chain employs TRBV4-2 and TRBJ2-1, with D maybe TRBD2 (5 bases). V lost 0 bases, J lost 0 bases, and 15 bases lay in between. This CDR3 comprises 18 residues. Germline CDR1 is LGHNA and CDR2 is YNFKEQ. Here the CDR3 reads CASSQDEGKGLSYNEQFF. DNA of the CDR3: TGTGCCAGCAGCCAAGATGAGGGTAAGGGCCTCTCCTACAATGAGCAGTTCTTC.

The chain combines TRBV28 with TRBJ1-5; no clear D. V gave up 7 bases and J gave up 4 bases, with 5 bases separating them. Germline loops: CDR1 MDHEN, CDR2 SYDVKM. The CDR3 length is 11 residues. This chain's CDR3 is CASNGNQPQHF. CDR3 bases: TGTGCCAGCAACGGGAATCAGCCCCAGCATTTT.

The chain is built from TRBV21-1 and TRBJ1-6; the table's D call, TRBD1, was not checked against the DNA. TRBV21-1 is a pseudogene segment. The length of the CDR3 is 18 residues. This CDR3 reads CASSKELNRDRERITLHF. As DNA, the CDR3 is TGTGCCAGCAGCAAAGAATTAAACCGGGACAGGGAGCGGATCACCCTCCACTTT.

The sample holds a few counts of this clonotype. The chain has TRBV4-2 and TRBJ2-7, with TRBD2 matching 13 bases. V shed 6 bases and J 4 bases; nucleotides not matched to a gene: 9. The CDR3 has 16 residues. CDR1 LGHNA and CDR2 YNFKEQ come from the germline V gene. For the CDR3, the DNA is TGTGCCAGCAGACCCACCGGGACTAGCGGGGATTACGAGCAGTACTTC. Translating it yields CASRPTGTSGDYEQYF.

The chain combines TRBV28 with TRBJ2-7, with a weak D call TRBD2 (6 bases). This CDR3 has 12 amino acids. V gave up 10 bases and J gave up 2 bases, with 12 bases separating them. Germline V gene data show CDR1 as MDHEN and CDR2 as SYDVKM. The CDR3 is CATEGRTYEQYF. For the CDR3, the DNA is TGTGCCACGGAGGGCAGAACCTACGAGCAGTACTTC. The full variable domain, rest sourced from reference TRBV28 and TRBJ2-7, is DVKVTQSSRYLVKRTGEKVFLECVQDMDHENMFWYRQDPGLGLRLIYFSYDVKMKEKGDIPEGYSVSREKKERFSLILESASTNQTSMYLCATEGRTYEQYFGPGTRLTVT.

V and J are TRBV6-5 and TRBJ2-5; D may be TRBD1 or TRBD2 (5 bases each). The J call may be incorrect, as the DNA end agrees better with TRBJ2-7. This CDR3 is built from 13 residues. The V gene's germline CDR1 is MNHEY and CDR2 SVGAGI. The DNA for the CDR3 is TGTGCCAGCAGTTACACTTCAGGGAGCGAGCAGTACTTC. It is translated as CASSYTSGSEQYF.

This clonotype was observed a few times. CDR3 bases: TGTGCCACCAGCGAGGGACTAGCCGATACGCAGTATTTT. Translated, it gives CATSEGLADTQYF. J is TRBJ2-3 and V is TRBV15; TRBD2 matches 9 bases. Germline V gene sequence: CDR1 LNHNV, CDR2 YYDKDF (reference sequence). The CDR3 has 13 amino acids. J gave up 6 bases and V 5 bases, and 3 bases lay outside the gene matches.

The chain has TRBV7-2 and TRBJ2-1; a weak D match, TRBD2 (6 bases). The J call may be faulty, since TRBJ2-7 better matches the DNA end. From germline, CDR1 is SGHTA and CDR2 FQGNSA. The CDR3 loop spans 15 amino acids. The CDR3 spells CASSFSSASYNEQYF. CDR3 sequence (DNA): TGTGCCAGCAGCTTTTCTAGCGCTTCCTACAATGAGCAGTACTTC.

In this sample, this clonotype turned up a few times. This chain uses TRBV12-3 or TRBV12-4 with TRBJ1-2, with D unclear. The CDR3 length is 15 residues. V was pared by 0 bases and J by 5 bases, with 13 bases between. For the CDR3, the DNA is TGTGCCAGCAGTTTAGCGCCCGGAAGTCGATATGGCTACACCTTC. This gives the protein CASSLAPGSRYGYTF.

The chain uses TRBV7-2 and TRBJ1-6; D gene ambiguous. The CDR3 contains 18 residues. V lost 5 bases and J 0 bases, leaving 17 bases between the germline ends. Germline values: CDR1 SGHTA, CDR2 FQGNSA. CDR3 sequence (DNA): TGTGCCAGCAGCCCCCCTGGACGGGGAAGCTCCTATAATTCACCCCTCCACTTT. This encodes CASSPPGRGSSYNSPLHF.

The rearrangement uses TRBV7-9 and TRBJ2-7, with a weak D call TRBD1 (6 bases). The CDR3 has 13 residues. The germline V gene has CDR1 SEHNR and CDR2 FQNEAQ (reference sequence). The V end lost 5 bases, the J end lost 5 bases, and 13 bases lay between the germline ends. As DNA, the CDR3 is TGTGCCAGCAGCCCACTTCGGACAGACGAGCAGTACTTC. Its translation: CASSPLRTDEQYF.